This TCR beta chain appears in the sequencing data of a study of blood T cell repertoires in COVID-19. The length of the CDR3 is 14 residues. CDR1 and CDR2 (germline): KGHSH, LQKENI. The germline V and J ends were trimmed by 2 bases and 5 bases, with 9 bases remaining between them. Sequencing was performed with immunoSEQ multiplex PCR; in TCRdb, only in-frame clones are kept and a portion is missing. The sample has some 93,000 clones; more than 75% are singletons. The receptor comes from a man aged 50 or older with acute or convalescent COVID-19. Specimen: peripheral blood. The chain is built from TRBV18 and TRBJ1-4; no firm D call. The CDR3 loop reads CASSPGYGNEKLFF. The CDR3 coding sequence is TGTGCCAGCTCACCAGGATACGGGAATGAAAAACTGTTTTTT.